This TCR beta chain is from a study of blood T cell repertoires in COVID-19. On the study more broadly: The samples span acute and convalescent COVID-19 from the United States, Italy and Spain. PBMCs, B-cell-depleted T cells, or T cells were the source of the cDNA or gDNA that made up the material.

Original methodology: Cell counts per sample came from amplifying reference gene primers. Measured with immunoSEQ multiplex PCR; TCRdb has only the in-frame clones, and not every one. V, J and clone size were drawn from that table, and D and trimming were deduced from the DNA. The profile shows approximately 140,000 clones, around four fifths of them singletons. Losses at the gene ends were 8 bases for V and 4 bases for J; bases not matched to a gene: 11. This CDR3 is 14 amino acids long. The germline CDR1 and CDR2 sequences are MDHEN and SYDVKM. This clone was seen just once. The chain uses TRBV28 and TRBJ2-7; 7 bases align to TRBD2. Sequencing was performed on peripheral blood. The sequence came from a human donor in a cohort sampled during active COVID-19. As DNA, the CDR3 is TGTGCCAGCTCTCGGGGAGGGGCTATTTACGAGCAGTACTTC. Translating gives CASSRGGAIYEQYF.